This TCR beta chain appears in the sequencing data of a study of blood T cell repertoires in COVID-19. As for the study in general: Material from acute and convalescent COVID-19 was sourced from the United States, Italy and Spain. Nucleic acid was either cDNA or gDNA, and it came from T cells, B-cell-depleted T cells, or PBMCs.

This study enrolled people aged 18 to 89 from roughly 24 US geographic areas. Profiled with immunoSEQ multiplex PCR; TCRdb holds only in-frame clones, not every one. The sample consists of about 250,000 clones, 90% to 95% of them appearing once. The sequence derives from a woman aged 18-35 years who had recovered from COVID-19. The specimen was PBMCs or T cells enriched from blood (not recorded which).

This chain's CDR3 is CASVQGSTEAFF. In nucleotides, the CDR3 is TGTGCTAGCGTACAGGGTTCGACTGAAGCTTTCTTT. This rearrangement joins TRBV12-5 to TRBJ1-1, with D tentatively TRBD1 (6 bases). Germline V gives CDR1 LGHNT, CDR2 FRNRAP. The V and J ends lost 9 bases and 5 bases respectively, with 13 bases between them. This CDR3 region has 12 residues.